A single sample gave rise to the 2 T cell receptor beta chains below, sequenced in a study of CD8+ T cells in alopecia areata. cDNA reverse transcribed from extracted RNA served as the sequencing template. Measured with immunoSEQ multiplex PCR; TCRdb has only the in-frame clones, and not every one. Sampling found about 2,700 clones, none seen once. The material sequenced was lesional skin. Receptors were obtained from a C3H/HeJ mouse with alopecia areata. The MHC haplotype recorded for the strain is H2-k.

The sample holds many counts of this clone. Gene names are the mouse ones. The missing CDR3 end, 4 residues past where the read stops, is filled in from the germline J gene. The chain has TRBV13-3 and TRBJ2-7; 8 nucleotides agree with TRBD2. Germline V gene sequence: CDR1 NNHDY, CDR2 SYVADS. This CDR3 comprises 14 residues. The CDR3 loop reads CASRRGTGPYEQYF. The DNA read from the CDR3 is TGTGCCAGCAGGAGGGGGACTGGACCATAT.

This clone is classed as medium-sized. Germline and genes: mouse. The read falls 4 residues short of the CDR3 end, and the missing part is taken from the germline J gene. The chain combines TRBV1 with TRBJ2-7, with D possibly TRBD1 on 5 matching bases. The CDR3 is 14 amino acids. With 2 bases removed from V and 0 bases from J, the gap between germline ends came to 8 bases. Germline CDR1 reads NSQYPW; CDR2 reads LRSPGD (reference sequence). The DNA read from the CDR3 is TGCACCTGCAGTGCAAGTGACAGCTCCTAT. It specifies CTCSASDSSY. The full CDR3 protein reads CTCSASDSSYEQYF.